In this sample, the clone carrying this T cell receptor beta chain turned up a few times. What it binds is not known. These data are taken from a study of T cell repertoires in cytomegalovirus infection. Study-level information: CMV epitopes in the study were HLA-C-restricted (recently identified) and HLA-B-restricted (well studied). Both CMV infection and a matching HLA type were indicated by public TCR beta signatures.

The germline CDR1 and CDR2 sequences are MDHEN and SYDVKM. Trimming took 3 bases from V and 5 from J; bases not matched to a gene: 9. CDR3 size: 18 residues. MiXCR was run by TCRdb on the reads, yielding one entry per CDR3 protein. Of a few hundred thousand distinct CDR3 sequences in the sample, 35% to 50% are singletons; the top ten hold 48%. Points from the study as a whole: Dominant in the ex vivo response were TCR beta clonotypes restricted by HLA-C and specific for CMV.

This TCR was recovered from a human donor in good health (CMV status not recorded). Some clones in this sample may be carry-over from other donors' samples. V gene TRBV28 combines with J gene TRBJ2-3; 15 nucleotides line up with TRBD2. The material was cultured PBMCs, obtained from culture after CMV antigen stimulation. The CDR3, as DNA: TGTGCCAGCAGTTTCCGGACTAGCGGGGGGGCCGTGGAAGATACGCAGTATTTT. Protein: CASSFRTSGGAVEDTQYF.